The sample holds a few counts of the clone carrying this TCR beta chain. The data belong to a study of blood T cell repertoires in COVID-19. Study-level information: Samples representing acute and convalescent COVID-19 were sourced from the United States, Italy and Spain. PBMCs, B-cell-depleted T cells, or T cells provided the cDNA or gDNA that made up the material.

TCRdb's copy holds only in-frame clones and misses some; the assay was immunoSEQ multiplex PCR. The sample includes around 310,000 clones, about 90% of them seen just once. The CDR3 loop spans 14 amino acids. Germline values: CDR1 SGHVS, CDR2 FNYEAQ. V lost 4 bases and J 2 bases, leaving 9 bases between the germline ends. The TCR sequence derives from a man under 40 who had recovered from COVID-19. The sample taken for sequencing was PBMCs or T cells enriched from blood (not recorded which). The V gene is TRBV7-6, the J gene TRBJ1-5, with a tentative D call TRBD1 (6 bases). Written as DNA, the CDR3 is TGTGCCAGCAGCTCGGACAGCGGCAATCAGCCCCAGCATTTT. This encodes CASSSDSGNQPQHF.